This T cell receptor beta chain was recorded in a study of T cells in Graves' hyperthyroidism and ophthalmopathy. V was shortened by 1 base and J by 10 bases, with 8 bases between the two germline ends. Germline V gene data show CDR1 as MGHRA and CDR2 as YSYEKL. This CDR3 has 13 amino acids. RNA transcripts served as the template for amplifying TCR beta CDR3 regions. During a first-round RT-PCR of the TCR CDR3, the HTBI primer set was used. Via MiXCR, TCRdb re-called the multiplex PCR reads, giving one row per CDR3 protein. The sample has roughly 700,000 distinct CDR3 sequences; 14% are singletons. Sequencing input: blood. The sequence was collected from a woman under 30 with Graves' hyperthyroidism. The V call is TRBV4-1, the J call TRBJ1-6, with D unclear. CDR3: CASSQVPVSPLHF. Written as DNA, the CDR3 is TGCGCCAGCAGCCAAGTTCCGGTCTCACCCCTCCACTTT.